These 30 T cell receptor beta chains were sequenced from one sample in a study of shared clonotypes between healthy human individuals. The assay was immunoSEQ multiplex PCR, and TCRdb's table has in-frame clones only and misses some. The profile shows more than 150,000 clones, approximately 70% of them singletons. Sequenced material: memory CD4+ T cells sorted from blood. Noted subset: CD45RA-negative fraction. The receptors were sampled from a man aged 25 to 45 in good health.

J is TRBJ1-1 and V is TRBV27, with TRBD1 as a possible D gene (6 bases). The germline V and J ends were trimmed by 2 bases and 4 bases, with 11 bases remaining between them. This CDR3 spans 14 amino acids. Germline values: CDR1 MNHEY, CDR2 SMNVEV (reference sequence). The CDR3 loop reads CASSLQGKGTEAFF. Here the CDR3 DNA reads TGTGCCAGCAGTTTACAGGGGAAGGGCACTGAAGCTTTCTTT.

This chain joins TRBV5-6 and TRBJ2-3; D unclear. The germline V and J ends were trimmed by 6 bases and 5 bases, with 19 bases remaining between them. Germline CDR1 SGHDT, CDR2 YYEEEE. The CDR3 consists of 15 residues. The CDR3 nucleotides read TGTGCCAGCACCCCAAGGATATCACAAGGAGATACGCAGTATTTT. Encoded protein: CASTPRISQGDTQYF. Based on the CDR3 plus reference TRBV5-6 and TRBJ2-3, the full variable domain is DAGVTQSPTHLIKTRGQQVTLRCSPKSGHDTVSWYQQALGQGPQFIFQYYEEEERQRGNFPDRFSGHQFPNYSSELNVNALLLGDSALYLCASTPRISQGDTQYFGPGTRLTVL.

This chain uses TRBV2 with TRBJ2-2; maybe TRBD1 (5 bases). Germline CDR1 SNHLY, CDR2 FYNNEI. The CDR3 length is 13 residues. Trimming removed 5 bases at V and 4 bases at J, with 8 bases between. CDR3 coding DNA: TGTGCCAGCAGTCCAGGGCCCACCGGGGAGCTGTTTTTT. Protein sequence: CASSPGPTGELFF.

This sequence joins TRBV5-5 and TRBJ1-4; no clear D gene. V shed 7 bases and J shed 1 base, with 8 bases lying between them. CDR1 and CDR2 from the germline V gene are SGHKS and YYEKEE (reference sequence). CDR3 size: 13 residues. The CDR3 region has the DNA TGTGCCAGCGGACGGCAAACTAATGAAAAACTGTTTTTT. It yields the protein CASGRQTNEKLFF.

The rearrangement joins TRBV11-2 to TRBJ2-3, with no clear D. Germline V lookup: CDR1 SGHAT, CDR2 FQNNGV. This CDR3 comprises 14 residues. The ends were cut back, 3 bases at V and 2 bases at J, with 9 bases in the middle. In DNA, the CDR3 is TGTGCCAGCAGCTTTTCCGGGTCCACAGATACGCAGTATTTT. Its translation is CASSFSGSTDTQYF.

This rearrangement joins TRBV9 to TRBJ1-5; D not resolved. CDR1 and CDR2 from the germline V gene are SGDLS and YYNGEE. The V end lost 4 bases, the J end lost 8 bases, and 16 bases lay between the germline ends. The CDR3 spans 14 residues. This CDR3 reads CASSLGGVDKPQHF. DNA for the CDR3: TGTGCCAGCAGCTTAGGTGGGGTCGATAAGCCCCAGCATTTT.

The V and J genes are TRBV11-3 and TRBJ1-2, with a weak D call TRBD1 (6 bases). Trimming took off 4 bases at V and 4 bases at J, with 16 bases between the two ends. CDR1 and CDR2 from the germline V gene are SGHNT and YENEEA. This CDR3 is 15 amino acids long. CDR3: CASSSQGLGIYGYTF. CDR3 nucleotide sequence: TGTGCCAGCAGCTCCCAGGGGCTGGGGATCTATGGCTACACCTTC.

CDR3 loop: CASKKDSFAYEQYF. The DNA of the CDR3 is TGCGCCAGCAAGAAGGACAGCTTTGCCTACGAGCAGTACTTC. J is TRBJ2-7 and V is TRBV5-1; D might be TRBD1 (6 bases). The V gene lost 6 bases and the J gene lost 2 bases, with 15 bases spanning the gap. CDR1 and CDR2 from the germline V gene are SGHRS and YFSETQ. CDR3 length equals 14 residues.

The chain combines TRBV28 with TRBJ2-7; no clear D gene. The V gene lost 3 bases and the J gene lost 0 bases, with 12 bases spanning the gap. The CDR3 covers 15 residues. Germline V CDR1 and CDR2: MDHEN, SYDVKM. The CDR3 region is CASSFSGATSYEQYF. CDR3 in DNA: TGTGCCAGCAGTTTTTCCGGCGCGACCTCCTACGAGCAGTACTTC. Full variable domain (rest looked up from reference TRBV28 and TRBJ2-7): DVKVTQSSRYLVKRTGEKVFLECVQDMDHENMFWYRQDPGLGLRLIYFSYDVKMKEKGDIPEGYSVSREKKERFSLILESASTNQTSMYLCASSFSGATSYEQYFGPGTRLTVT.

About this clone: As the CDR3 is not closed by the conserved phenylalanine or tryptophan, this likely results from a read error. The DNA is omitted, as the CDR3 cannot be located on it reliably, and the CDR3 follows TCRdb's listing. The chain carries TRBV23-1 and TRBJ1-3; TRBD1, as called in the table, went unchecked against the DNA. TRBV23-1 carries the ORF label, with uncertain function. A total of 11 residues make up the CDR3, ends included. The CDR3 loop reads CASSQSGTDFS.

The CDR3 sequence is CASSFRQGGKAFF. The CDR3 DNA sequence: TGTGCCAGCAGTTTTCGACAGGGGGGGAAAGCTTTCTTT. The V and J genes are TRBV6-1 and TRBJ1-1; 9 bases line up with TRBD1. The CDR3 has 13 amino acids. Per the germline V gene, CDR1 is MNHNS and CDR2 is SASEGT. V was clipped by 5 bases and J by 9 bases; unmatched bases: 7.

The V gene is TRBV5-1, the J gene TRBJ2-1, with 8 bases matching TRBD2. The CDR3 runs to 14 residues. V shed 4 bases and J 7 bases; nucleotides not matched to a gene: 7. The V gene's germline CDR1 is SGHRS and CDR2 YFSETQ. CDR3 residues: CASSRSGDENEQFF. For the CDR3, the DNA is TGCGCCAGCAGCCGTAGCGGGGACGAAAATGAGCAGTTCTTC.

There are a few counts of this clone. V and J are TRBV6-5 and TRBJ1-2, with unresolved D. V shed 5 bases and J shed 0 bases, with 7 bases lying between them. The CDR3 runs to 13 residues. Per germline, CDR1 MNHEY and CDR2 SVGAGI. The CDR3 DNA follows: TGTGCCAGCAGTCCTCAAGCTAACTATGGCTACACCTTC. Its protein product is CASSPQANYGYTF.

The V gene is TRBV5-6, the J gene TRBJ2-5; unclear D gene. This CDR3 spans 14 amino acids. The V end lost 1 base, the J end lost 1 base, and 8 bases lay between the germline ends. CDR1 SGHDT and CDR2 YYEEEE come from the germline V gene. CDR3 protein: CASSLWQTQETQYF. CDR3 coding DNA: TGTGCCAGCAGCTTGTGGCAGACCCAAGAGACCCAGTACTTC.

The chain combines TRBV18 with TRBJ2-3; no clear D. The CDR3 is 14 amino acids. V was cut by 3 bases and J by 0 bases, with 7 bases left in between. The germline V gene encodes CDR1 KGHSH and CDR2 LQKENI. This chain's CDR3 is CASSPPFSTDTQYF. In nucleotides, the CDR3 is TGTGCCAGCTCACCCCCCTTTAGCACAGATACGCAGTATTTT.

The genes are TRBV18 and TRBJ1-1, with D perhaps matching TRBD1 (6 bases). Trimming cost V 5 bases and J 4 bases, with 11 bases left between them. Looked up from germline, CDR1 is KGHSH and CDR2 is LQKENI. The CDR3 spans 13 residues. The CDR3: CASSESRGTEAFF. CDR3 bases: TGTGCCAGCTCAGAGTCCAGGGGCACTGAAGCTTTCTTT. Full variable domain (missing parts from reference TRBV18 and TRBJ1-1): NAGVMQNPRHLVRRRGQEARLRCSPMKGHSHVYWYRQLPEEGLKFMVYLQKENIIDESGMPKERFSAEFPKEGPSILRIQQVVRGDSAAYFCASSESRGTEAFFGQGTRLTVV.

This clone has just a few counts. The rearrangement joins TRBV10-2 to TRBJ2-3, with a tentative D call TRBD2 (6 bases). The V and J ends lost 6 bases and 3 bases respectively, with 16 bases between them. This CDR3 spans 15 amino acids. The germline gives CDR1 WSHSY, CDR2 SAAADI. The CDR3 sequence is CASSPLAKGTDTQYF. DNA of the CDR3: TGCGCCAGCAGCCCCCTAGCGAAGGGGACAGATACGCAGTATTTT.

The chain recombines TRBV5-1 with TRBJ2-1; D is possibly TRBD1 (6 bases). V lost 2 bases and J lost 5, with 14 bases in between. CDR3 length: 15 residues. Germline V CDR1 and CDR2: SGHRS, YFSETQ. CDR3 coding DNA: TGCGCCAGCAGCTTACAGGGAATGGGGCACAATGAGCAGTTCTTC. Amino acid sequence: CASSLQGMGHNEQFF. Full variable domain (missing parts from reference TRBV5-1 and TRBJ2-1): KAGVTQTPRYLIKTRGQQVTLSCSPISGHRSVSWYQQTPGQGLQFLFEYFSETQRNKGNFPGRFSGRQFSNSRSEMNVSTLELGDSALYLCASSLQGMGHNEQFFGPGTRLTVL.

CDR3 amino acids: CASSSWDSYNEQFF. CDR3 sequence (DNA): TGTGCCAGCAGCTCCTGGGACAGCTACAATGAGCAGTTCTTC. The chain carries TRBV7-2 and TRBJ2-1, with 7 bases identical to TRBD1. CDR1 is SGHTA, CDR2 FQGNSA, per germline. The CDR3 totals 14 residues. V shed 4 bases, J shed 3 bases, and the junction held 3 bases outside the gene matches.

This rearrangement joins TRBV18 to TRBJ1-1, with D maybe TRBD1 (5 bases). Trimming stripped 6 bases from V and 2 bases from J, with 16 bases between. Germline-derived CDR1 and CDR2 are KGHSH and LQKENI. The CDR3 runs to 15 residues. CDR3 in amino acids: CASSTNPTDNTEAFF. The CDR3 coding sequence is TGTGCCAGCTCGACAAACCCGACAGATAACACTGAAGCTTTCTTT.

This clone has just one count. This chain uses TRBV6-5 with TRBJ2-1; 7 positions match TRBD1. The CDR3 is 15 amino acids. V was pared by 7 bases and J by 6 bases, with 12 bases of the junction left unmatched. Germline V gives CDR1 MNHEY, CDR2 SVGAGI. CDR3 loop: CASNPRQGRGNEQFF. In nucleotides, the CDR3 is TGTGCCAGCAACCCTAGACAGGGCCGGGGCAATGAGCAGTTCTTC.

The CDR3 nucleotides are TGTGCCAGCAGCCAAGAGGGCCCGGGACAGGGGGCCTACGAGCAGTACTTC. Its protein is CASSQEGPGQGAYEQYF. The chain joins TRBV14 to TRBJ2-7, with 11 bases aligning to TRBD1. V shed 0 bases and J 2 bases; nucleotides not matched to a gene: 6. Germline CDR1 and CDR2: SGHDN and FVKESK. This CDR3 is 17 amino acids long.

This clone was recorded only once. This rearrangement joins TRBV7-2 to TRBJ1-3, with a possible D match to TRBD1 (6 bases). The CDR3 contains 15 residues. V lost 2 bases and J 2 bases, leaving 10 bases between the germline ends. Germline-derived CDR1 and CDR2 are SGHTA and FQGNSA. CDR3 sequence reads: CASSLRGQPGNTIYF. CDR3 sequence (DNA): TGTGCCAGCAGCTTAAGGGGACAACCTGGAAACACCATATATTTT.

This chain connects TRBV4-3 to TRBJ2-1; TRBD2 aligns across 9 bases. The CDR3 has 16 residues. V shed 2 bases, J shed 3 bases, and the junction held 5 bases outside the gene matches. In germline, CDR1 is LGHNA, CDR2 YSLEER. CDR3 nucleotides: TGCGCCAGCAGCCAAATTGCGGGAGGGGGCTACAATGAGCAGTTCTTC. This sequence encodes CASSQIAGGGYNEQFF.

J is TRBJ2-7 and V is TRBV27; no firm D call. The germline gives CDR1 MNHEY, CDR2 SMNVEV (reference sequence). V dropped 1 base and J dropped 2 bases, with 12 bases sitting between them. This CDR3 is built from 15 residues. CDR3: CASSLYPAGTYEQYF. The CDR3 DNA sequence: TGTGCCAGCAGTTTATACCCGGCAGGCACCTACGAGCAGTACTTC.

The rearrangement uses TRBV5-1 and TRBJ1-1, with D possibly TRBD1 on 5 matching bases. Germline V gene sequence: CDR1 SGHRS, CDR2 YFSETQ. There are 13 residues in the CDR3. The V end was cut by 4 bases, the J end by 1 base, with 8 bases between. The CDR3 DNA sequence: TGCGCCAGCAGCACGGACACGAACACTGAAGCTTTCTTT. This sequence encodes CASSTDTNTEAFF.

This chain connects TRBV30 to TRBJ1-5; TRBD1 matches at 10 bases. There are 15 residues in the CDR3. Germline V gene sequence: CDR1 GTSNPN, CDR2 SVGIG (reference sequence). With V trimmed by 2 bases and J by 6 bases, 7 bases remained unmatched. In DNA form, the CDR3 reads TGTGCCTGGAGTCTCAGACAGGGGGCCGGTCAGCCCCAGCATTTT. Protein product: CAWSLRQGAGQPQHF.

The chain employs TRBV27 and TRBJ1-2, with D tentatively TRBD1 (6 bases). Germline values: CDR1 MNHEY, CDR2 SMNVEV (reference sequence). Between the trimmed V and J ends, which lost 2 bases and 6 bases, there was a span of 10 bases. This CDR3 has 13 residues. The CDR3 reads CASSLTHRDGYTF. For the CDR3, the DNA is TGTGCCAGCAGTTTAACTCACAGGGATGGCTACACCTTC.

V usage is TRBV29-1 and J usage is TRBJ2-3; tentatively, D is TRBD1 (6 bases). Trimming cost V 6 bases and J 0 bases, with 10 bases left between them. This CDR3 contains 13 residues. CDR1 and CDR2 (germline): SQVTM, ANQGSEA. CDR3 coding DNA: TGCAGCGTAGCCGGACAGAGCACAGATACGCAGTATTTT. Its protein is CSVAGQSTDTQYF.

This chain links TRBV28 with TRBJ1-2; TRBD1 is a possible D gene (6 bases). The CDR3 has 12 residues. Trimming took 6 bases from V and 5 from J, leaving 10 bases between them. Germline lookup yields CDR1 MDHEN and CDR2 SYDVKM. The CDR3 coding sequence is TGTGCCAGCAGGTCAGGGGTTTATGGCTACACCTTC. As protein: CASRSGVYGYTF.